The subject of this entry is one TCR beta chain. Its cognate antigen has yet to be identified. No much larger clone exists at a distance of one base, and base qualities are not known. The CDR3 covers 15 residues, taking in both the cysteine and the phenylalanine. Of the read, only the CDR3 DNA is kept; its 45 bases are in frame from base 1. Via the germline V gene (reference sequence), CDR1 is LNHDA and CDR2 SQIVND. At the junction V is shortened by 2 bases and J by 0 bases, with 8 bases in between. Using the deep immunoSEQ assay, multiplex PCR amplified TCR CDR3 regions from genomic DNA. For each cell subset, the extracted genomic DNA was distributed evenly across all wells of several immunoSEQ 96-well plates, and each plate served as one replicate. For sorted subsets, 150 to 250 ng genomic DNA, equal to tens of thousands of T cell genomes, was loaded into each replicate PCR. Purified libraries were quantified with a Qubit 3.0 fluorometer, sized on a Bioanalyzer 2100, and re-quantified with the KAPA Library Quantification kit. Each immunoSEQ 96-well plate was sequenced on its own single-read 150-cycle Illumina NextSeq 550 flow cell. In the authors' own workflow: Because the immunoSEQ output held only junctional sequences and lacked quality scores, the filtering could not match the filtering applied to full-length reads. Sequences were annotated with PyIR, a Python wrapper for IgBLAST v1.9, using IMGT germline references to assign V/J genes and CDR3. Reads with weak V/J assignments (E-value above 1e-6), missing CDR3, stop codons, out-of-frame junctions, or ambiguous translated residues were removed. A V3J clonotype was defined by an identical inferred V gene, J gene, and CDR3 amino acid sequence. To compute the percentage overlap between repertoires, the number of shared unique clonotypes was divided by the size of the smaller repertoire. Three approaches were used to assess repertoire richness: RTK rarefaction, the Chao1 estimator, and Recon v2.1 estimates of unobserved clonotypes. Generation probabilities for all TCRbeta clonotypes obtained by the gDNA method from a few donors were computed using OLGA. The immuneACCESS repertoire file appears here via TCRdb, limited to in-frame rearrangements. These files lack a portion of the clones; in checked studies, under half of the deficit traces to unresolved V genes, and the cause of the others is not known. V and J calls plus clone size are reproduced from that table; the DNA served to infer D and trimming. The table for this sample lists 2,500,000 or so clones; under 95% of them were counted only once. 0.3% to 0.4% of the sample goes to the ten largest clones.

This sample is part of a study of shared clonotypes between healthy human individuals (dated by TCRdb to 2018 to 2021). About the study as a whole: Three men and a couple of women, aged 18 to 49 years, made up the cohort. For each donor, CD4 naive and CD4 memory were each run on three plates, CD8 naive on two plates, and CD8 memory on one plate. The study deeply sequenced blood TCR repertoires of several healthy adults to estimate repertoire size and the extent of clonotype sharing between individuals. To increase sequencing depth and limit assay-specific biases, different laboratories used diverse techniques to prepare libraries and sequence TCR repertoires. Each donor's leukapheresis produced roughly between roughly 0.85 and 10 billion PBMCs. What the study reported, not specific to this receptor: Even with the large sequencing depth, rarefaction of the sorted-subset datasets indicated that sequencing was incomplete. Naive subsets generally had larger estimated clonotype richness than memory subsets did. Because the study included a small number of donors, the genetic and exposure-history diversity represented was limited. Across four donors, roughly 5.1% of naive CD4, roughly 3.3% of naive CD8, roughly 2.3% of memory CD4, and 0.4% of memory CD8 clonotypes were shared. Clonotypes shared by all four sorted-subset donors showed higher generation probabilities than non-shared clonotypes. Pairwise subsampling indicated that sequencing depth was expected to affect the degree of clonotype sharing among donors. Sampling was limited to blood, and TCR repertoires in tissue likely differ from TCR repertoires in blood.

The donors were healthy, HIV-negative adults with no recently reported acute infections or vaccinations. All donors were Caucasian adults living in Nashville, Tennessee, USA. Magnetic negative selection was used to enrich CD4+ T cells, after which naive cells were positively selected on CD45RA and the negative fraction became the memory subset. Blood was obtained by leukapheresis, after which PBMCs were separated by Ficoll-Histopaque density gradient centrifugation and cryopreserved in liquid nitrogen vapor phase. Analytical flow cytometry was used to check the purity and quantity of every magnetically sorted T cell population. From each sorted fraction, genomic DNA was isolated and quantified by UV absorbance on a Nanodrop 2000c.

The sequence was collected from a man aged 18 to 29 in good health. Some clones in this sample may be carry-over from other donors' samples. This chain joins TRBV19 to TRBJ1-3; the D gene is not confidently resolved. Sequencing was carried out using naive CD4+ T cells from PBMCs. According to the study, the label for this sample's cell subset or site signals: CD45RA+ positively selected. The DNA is TGTGCCAGTAGTATATTTGGAAACTCTGGAAACACCATATATTTT. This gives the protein CASSIFGNSGNTIYF.